These T cell receptor beta chains were read from a single sample in a study of cytomegalovirus exposure and HLA in healthy donors. Only in-frame clones appear in the TCRdb table, and some are missing; sequencing was by immunoSEQ multiplex PCR. The sample shows fewer than 200,000 clones, under 80% of them seen only once. Sequenced: PBMCs. The receptor source for this set is a human donor in good health. Both conserved end residues are part of each CDR3. D genes are given only for firm matches. Clone size is shown for a subset of rows, as once, few, many or a class of expanded clone.

d_call	j_call	clone_size	v_call	cdr3_aa	cdr3_nt
TRBD1	TRBJ2-7	.	TRBV29-1	CSGGTGSWEQYF	TGCAGCGGCGGGACAGGGAGCTGGGAGCAGTACTTC
.	TRBJ1-6	.	TRBV11-2	CASSLGPRDNSPLHF	TGTGCCAGCAGCTTAGGACCCAGGGATAATTCACCCCTCCACTTT
.	TRBJ1-1	.	TRBV7-2	CASSLQANTEAFF	TGTGCCAGCAGCTTACAGGCGAACACTGAAGCTTTCTTT
.	TRBJ2-6	.	TRBV7-9	CASSFRDSGANVLTF	TGTGCCAGCAGCTTCAGGGACTCTGGGGCCAACGTCCTGACTTTC
.	TRBJ1-2	.	TRBV4-1	CASSPSTVNYGYTF	TGCGCCAGCAGCCCCTCGACAGTGAACTATGGCTACACCTTC
TRBD1	TRBJ1-2	.	TRBV4-1	CASSQGTGDWGGYTF	TGCGCCAGCAGCCAAGGCACAGGGGATTGGGGTGGCTACACCTTC
.	TRBJ1-6	.	TRBV12-5	CASGLNSPLHF	TGTGCTAGTGGCCTAAATTCACCCCTCCACTTT
TRBD1	TRBJ2-7	few	TRBV6-6	CASSSTGNPYEQYF	TGTGCCAGCAGTTCGACAGGGAACCCCTACGAGCAGTACTTC
.	TRBJ2-5	.	TRBV4-1	CASSQAPYPKETQYF	TGCGCCAGCAGCCAAGCCCCCTACCCAAAAGAGACCCAGTACTTC
TRBD2	TRBJ2-1	.	TRBV6-1	CASSATSGGVYEQFF	TGTGCCAGCAGTGCGACTAGCGGGGGGGTCTATGAGCAGTTCTTC
.	TRBJ2-1	.	TRBV5-6	CASSHWGSYNEQFF	TGTGCCAGCAGCCACTGGGGCAGCTACAATGAGCAGTTCTTC
TRBD1	TRBJ2-1	.	TRBV5-1	CASSLSTPGQGPYNELFF	TGCGCCAGCAGCTTATCAACACCGGGACAGGGCCCCTACAATGAGCTGTTCTTC
.	TRBJ2-1	.	TRBV5-1	CASSLSGAYNEQFF	TGCGCCAGCAGCTTATCTGGAGCCTACAATGAGCAGTTCTTC
.	TRBJ1-1	.	TRBV20-1	CSARDLGEAFF	TGCAGTGCTAGAGATCTCGGTGAAGCTTTCTTT
.	TRBJ1-1	.	TRBV19	CASSPPGVEAFF	TGTGCCAGTAGTCCACCAGGGGTGGAAGCTTTCTTT
TRBD1	TRBJ2-7	.	TRBV29-1	CSVLTDGTASYEQYF	TGCAGCGTCTTGACAGACGGGACAGCGTCCTACGAGCAGTACTTC
.	TRBJ1-1	once	TRBV4-3	CASSQFPHGNTEAFF	TGCGCCAGCAGCCAATTCCCCCACGGGAACACTGAAGCTTTCTTT
.	TRBJ1-6	.	TRBV4-3	CASSQERGLNSPLHF	TGCGCCAGCAGCCAAGAGAGAGGGCTCAATTCACCCCTCCACTTT
TRBD2	TRBJ2-1	.	TRBV7-9	CASSAFGLAGGLSYNEQFF	TGTGCCAGCAGCGCGTTCGGACTAGCGGGGGGGCTGTCCTACAATGAGCAGTTCTTC
TRBD1	TRBJ1-1	.	TRBV7-6	CASSLATGARNTEAFF	TGTGCCAGCAGCTTAGCGACAGGGGCTAGGAACACTGAAGCTTTCTTT